The subject of this entry is one T cell receptor (beta chain). A second PCR of 7 to 11 cycles used a sample-barcoded 5' primer and a J-beta primer mix. TCRdb used MiXCR to reprocess the 5' RACE reads, holding one entry per CDR3 protein. The sample carries more than 1,400,000 distinct CDR3 sequences, roughly 40% recorded once. Germline CDR1 SEHNR, CDR2 FQNEAQ (reference sequence). This CDR3 has 11 residues. V was pared by 8 bases and J by 9 bases, with 11 bases between. These data originate in a study of blood T cells in healthy people across ages. The sequenced sample was blood. This receptor was taken from a woman aged 18-29 years in good health. V usage is TRBV7-9 and J usage is TRBJ2-1; no definite D call. The DNA for the CDR3 is TGTGCCAGCGGTAGGACGCCTGAGCAGTTCTTC. This encodes CASGRTPEQFF.